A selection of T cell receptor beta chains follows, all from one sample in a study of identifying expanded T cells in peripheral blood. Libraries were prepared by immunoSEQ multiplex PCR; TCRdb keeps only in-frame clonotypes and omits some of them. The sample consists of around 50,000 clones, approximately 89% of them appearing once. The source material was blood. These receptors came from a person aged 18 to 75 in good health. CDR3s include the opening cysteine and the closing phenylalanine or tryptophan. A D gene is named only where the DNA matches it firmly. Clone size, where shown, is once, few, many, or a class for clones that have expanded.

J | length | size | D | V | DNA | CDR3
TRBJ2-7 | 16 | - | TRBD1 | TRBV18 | TGTGCCAGCCAGGAAGCTGGACAGGGAAATTCCTACGAGCAGTACTTC | CASQEAGQGNSYEQYF
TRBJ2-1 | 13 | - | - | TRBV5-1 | TGCGCCAGCAGCCAGGGCGTTAGAAATGAGCAGTTCTTC | CASSQGVRNEQFF
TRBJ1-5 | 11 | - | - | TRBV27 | TGTGCCAGCAGTTTACTGGGTCCCCAGCATTTT | CASSLLGPQHF
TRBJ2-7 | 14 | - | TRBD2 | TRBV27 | TGTGCCAGCAGTAGTAGCGGGAGCGCCTACGAGCAGTACTTC | CASSSSGSAYEQYF
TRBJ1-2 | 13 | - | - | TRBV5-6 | TGTGCCAGCAGCTTTGACCCACGAGAGGGCTACACCTTC | CASSFDPREGYTF
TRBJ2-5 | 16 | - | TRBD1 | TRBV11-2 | TGTGCCAGCACCTCTAGGCGGACAGGGGGCCAAGAGACCCAGTACTTC | CASTSRRTGGQETQYF
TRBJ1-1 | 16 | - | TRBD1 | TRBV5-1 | TGCGCCAGCAGCTTGGTTGTCGGAGGGGGCGGGACTGAAGCTTTCTTT | CASSLVVGGGGTEAFF
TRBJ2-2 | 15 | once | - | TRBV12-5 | TGTGCTAGTGGTTCGTCCCGGGACTTTGCCGGGGAGCTGTTTTTT | CASGSSRDFAGELFF
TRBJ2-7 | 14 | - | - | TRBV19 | TGTGCCAGTAGTATAGAGCAGGGCTCCTACGAGCAGTACTTC | CASSIEQGSYEQYF
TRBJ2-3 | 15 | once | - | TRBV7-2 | TGTGCCAGCAGCTCCCAACCGTGGGGTTCTGATACGCAGTATTTT | CASSSQPWGSDTQYF
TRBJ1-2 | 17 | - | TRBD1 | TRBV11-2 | TGTGCCAGCAGCTTAATCGGACAGGGGGCAGGAATGAAGGGCTACACCTTC | CASSLIGQGAGMKGYTF
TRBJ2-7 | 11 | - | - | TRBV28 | TGTGCCAGTCACGGAACCTACGAGCAGTACTTC | CASHGTYEQYF
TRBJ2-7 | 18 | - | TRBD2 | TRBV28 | TGTGCCAGCAGGCCACCCGGGACTAGCGGGAGAAACTCCTACGAGCAGTACTTC | CASRPPGTSGRNSYEQYF
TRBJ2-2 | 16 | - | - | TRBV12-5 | TGTGCTAGTGGTGTTTCCCGGTTTTCGAACACCGGGGAGCTGTTTTTT | CASGVSRFSNTGELFF